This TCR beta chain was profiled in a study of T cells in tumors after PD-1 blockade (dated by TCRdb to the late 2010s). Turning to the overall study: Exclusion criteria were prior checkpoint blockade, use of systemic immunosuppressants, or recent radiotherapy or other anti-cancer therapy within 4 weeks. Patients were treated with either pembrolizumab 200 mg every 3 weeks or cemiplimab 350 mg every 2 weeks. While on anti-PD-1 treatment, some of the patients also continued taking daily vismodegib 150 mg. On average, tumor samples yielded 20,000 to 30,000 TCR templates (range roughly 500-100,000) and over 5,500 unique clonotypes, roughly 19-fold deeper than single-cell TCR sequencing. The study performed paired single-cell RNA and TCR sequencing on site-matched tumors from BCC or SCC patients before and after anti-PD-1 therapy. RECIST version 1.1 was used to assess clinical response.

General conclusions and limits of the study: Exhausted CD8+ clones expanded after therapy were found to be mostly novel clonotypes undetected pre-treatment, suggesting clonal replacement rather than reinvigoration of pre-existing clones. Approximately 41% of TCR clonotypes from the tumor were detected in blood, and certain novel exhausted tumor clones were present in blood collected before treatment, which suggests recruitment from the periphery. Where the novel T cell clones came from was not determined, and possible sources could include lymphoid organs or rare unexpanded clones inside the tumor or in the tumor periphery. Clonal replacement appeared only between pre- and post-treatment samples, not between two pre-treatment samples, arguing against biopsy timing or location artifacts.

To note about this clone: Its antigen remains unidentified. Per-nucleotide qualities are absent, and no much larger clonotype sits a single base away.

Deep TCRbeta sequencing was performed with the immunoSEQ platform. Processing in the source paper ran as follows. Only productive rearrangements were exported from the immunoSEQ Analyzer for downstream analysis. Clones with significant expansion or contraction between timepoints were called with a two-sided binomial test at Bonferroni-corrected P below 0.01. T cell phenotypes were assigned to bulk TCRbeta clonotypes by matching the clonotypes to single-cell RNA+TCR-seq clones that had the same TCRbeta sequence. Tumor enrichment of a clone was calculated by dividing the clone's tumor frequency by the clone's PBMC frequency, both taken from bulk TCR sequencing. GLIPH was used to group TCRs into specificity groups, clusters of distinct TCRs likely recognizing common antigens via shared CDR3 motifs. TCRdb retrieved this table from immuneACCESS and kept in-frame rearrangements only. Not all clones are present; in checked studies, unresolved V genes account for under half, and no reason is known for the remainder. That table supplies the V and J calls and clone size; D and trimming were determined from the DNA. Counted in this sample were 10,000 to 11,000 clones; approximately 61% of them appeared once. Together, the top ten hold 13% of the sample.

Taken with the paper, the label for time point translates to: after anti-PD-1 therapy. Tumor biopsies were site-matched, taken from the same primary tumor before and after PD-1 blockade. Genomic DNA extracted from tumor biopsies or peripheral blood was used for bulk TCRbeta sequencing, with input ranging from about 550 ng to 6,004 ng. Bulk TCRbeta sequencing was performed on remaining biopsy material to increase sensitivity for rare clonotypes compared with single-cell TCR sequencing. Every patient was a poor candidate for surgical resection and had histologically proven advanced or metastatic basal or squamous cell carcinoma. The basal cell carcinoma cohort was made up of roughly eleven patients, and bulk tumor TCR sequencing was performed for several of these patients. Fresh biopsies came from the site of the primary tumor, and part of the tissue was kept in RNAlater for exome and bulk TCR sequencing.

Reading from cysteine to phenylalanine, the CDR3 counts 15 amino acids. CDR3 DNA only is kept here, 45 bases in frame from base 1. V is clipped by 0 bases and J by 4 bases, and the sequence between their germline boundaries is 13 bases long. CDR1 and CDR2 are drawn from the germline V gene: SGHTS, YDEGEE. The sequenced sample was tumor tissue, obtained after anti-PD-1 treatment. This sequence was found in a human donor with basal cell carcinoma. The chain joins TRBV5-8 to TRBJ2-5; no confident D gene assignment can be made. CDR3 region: CASSLAIIRGETQYF. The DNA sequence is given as TGTGCCAGCAGCTTGGCCATAATTAGAGGAGAGACCCAGTACTTC.